What follows describes a single TCR beta chain. Its binding antigen is unknown. Base quality data are lacking; no much larger clone is found one base away. The germline V gene yields MGHDK for CDR1 and SYGVNS for CDR2. Compared with germline, V lacks 6 bases and J lacks 2 bases; bases without a gene match: 4. The CDR3 has 15 amino acids, counting the end cysteine and phenylalanine. Of all the DNA, just the CDR3 is kept, 45 bases in frame from base 1. The data stem from a study of CD8+CD57+ T cells in acquired aplastic anemia (dated by TCRdb to 2016 to 2019). Turning to the overall study: DNA extracted from sorted CD4+ and CD8+ cells had a mean of around 3 ug, with a range of roughly 0.18 to 27.4 ug. CD8+CD57+ expansion was defined as frequency above the mean frequency observed in healthy subjects. What the authors observed across the whole study: Patients and healthy controls showed no significant difference in CD8+ Simpson's diversity (P=0.060). Roughly 30 CD8+ CDR3 sequences were shared between patients and controls but appeared highly expressed in patients and within their immunodominant clones.

TCR beta VDJ combination and CDR3 sequence profiling used genomic DNA as the template. An Illumina HiSeq 2000 was the platform used for TCR repertoire sequencing. On the authors' methods: Repertoire assessment relied on Simpson's diversity index, CDR3 size and DJ length profiles, and TRBV/TRBJ rearrangement plots. The immunodominant clone was defined as the most abundant DNA sequence in deep sequencing data. CDR3 amino acid sequences were checked for sharing between subjects and were compared against published repertoires and the VDJdb database. Using fastp at Q25 and MiXCR, TCRdb reprocessed the public reads and kept productive beta chains. For every CDR3 protein sequence, its rows merge into one entry that carries the most common genes and DNA. TCRdb's processing, not the study's, gives the V and J calls here. Within this sample are approximately 150,000 distinct CDR3 sequences, with over 40% of them counted one time only. 2.5% to 4% of the sample is taken by the ten largest.

Patients chosen for sequencing had shown expansion of CD8+CD57+ cells by flow cytometry. Every patient had severe acquired aplastic anemia, diagnosed using the International Study of Aplastic Anemia and Agranulocytosis and Camitta criteria. No therapy had been received by the patients at the time of blood sampling. In this study, sorted CD4+ and CD8+ T cells from the blood of healthy subjects and of severe aplastic anemia patients had their TCR repertoires deep-sequenced. In the USA, patient enrollment took place under clinicaltrials.gov protocols 00001620, 01623167, 00001397, 00071045, 00081523 and 00961064. Ficoll-Paque density gradient centrifugation was used to isolate peripheral blood mononuclear cells. Before DNA extraction, CD4+ and CD8+ T cells were sorted by FACS or by magnetic beads.

The rearranged segments are TRBV25-1 and TRBJ2-3, and 11 junction bases match TRBD2. Sequencing was performed on sorted CD4+, CD8+, or CD8+CD57+ T cells (not recorded which) from PBMCs. This receptor was identified in a human donor with aplastic anemia. The bases read TGTGCCAGCAGGATGACTAGCGGGAACACAGATACGCAGTATTTT. It specifies CASRMTSGNTDTQYF.